The source of this T cell receptor beta chain is a study of T cells after posttransplantation cyclophosphamide. TCRdb keeps only in-frame clones here, not all; method: immunoSEQ multiplex PCR. The table includes approximately 52,000 clones, roughly 84% detected once. The CDR3 contains 15 residues. The V gene lost 2 bases and the J gene lost 7 bases, with 17 bases spanning the gap. Per germline, CDR1 SGHDN and CDR2 FVKESK. Whole-study results and caveats: After PTCy, TRB diversity resembled that of CNI/methotrexate controls.

In the case of this clone: The antigen remains undetermined.

Sequencing was done on a sample of PBMCs. The chain joins TRBV14 to TRBJ2-5, with unresolved D. This TCR was sampled from a man aged 25-45 years with a blood cancer, CMV-positive, and with a related stem cell donor. As DNA, the CDR3 is TGTGCCAGCAGCCAATCCCGTTTAGTCTCGGGGACCCAGTACTTC. Residues: CASSQSRLVSGTQYF.